The source of this TCR beta chain is a study of shared clonotypes between healthy human individuals. Across the study: The donors, a couple of women and a few men, were aged 18 to 49.

Turning to this clone: Its antigen is not known.

Adult Caucasians living in Nashville, Tennessee made up all of the donors. Some clones are missing from TCRdb's copy, which holds only in-frame ones; the method was immunoSEQ multiplex PCR. This table holds roughly 1,500,000 clones, approximately 98.5% found once. Study conclusions and caveats: Investigators collected only blood, and repertoires in tissues likely differ.

Sample: naive CD4+ T cells sorted from blood. Described subset: CD45RA+ positively selected. This TCR was sampled from a man aged 30-40 years in good health.

CDR3 DNA: TGTGCCATCAGTGAGACGGGGAACTACAATGAGCAGTTCTTC. Translation gives CAISETGNYNEQFF. The V call is TRBV10-3, the J call TRBJ2-1; maybe TRBD2 (5 bases). CDR3 length equals 14 residues. V shed 2 bases and J shed 3 bases, with 8 bases lying between them. The germline V gene has CDR1 ENHRY and CDR2 SYGVKD.